Below are 19 T cell receptor beta chains sequenced from a single sample in a study of blood T cell repertoires in COVID-19. Profiling relied on immunoSEQ multiplex PCR, and the TCRdb table lists in-frame clones only, not all of them. The data contain 250,000 or so clones, almost 90% of them seen just once; the ten biggest clones take up roughly 2%. The sample consisted of peripheral blood. The receptors originated from a woman in her sixties or seventies with COVID-19, enrolled during active disease.

The chain carries TRBV27 and TRBJ1-2, with 10 positions matching TRBD1. J was trimmed by 8 bases and V by 5 bases; bases with no gene match: 11. Germline assignment: CDR1 MNHEY and CDR2 SMNVEV (reference sequence). CDR3 size: 15 residues. The CDR3 region is CASSQRQGAAKGYTF. CDR3 bases: TGTGCCAGCAGTCAAAGACAGGGGGCGGCGAAGGGCTACACCTTC.

This chain uses TRBV4-2 with TRBJ1-2, with a tentative D call TRBD1 (5 bases). Germline V gene sequence: CDR1 LGHNA, CDR2 YNFKEQ. With 0 bases removed from V and 7 bases from J, the gap between germline ends came to 12 bases. The CDR3 consists of 14 residues. The chain's CDR3 is CASSQDTQGRGYTF. CDR3 DNA sequence: TGTGCCAGCAGCCAAGATACCCAGGGCCGTGGCTACACCTTC.

The chain couples TRBV6-1 to TRBJ1-2; D ambiguous. This CDR3 is built from 14 residues. Trimming took 3 bases from V and 4 from J, leaving 12 bases between them. Germline V lookup: CDR1 MNHNS, CDR2 SASEGT. The CDR3 loop reads CASSDAGSPYGYTF. CDR3 coding DNA: TGTGCCAGCAGTGACGCCGGGAGCCCCTATGGCTACACCTTC.

The V and J genes are TRBV7-9 and TRBJ1-1, with D hard to call. CDR1 and CDR2 from the germline V gene are SEHNR and FQNEAQ (reference sequence). The CDR3 is 12 residues long. The V end lost 5 bases, the J end lost 4 bases, and 8 bases lay between the germline ends. CDR3 in DNA: TGTGCCAGCAGCACGTGGAGCACTGAAGCTTTCTTT. Its translation: CASSTWSTEAFF.

The rearrangement joins TRBV18 to TRBJ2-6, with 7 positions matching TRBD1. V was pared by 2 bases and J by 0 bases, with 7 bases of the junction left unmatched. The length of the CDR3 is 18 residues. Germline-derived CDR1 and CDR2 are KGHSH and LQKENI. The CDR3 protein is CASSPWGTAFSGANVLTF. As DNA, the CDR3 is TGTGCCAGCTCACCATGGGGGACAGCCTTCTCTGGGGCCAACGTCCTGACTTTC.

This chain uses TRBV7-9 with TRBJ2-7; 10 nucleotides match TRBD1. V gave up 5 bases and J gave up 2 bases; unmatched junction bases: 6. Germline CDR1 SEHNR, CDR2 FQNEAQ (reference sequence). The CDR3 contains 15 residues. This chain's CDR3 is CASSPGTGVPYEQYF. The CDR3 DNA follows: TGTGCCAGCAGCCCTGGGACAGGGGTTCCCTACGAGCAGTACTTC.

V and J are TRBV6-2 or TRBV6-3 and TRBJ1-1; possibly TRBD1 for D (5 bases). Trimming pared 2 bases from V and 3 bases from J, leaving 19 bases between. In germline, CDR1 is MNHEY, CDR2 SVGEGT. This CDR3 has 17 amino acids. CDR3 sequence reads: CASSYIFGGIGDTEAFF. CDR3 DNA sequence: TGTGCCAGCAGTTACATATTCGGGGGGATTGGAGACACTGAAGCTTTCTTT.

This chain connects TRBV9 to TRBJ2-3; D gene uncertain. Germline V gene sequence: CDR1 SGDLS, CDR2 YYNGEE. The CDR3 is 14 amino acids. V gave up 0 bases and J gave up 5 bases, with 10 bases separating them. CDR3: CASSVGPSGDTQYF. The CDR3 DNA is TGTGCCAGCAGCGTAGGGCCATCTGGAGATACGCAGTATTTT.

The chain recombines TRBV5-1 with TRBJ1-1; D is perhaps TRBD1 (5 bases). V gave up 0 bases and J gave up 1 base, with 10 bases separating them. CDR1 is SGHRS, CDR2 YFSETQ, per germline. CDR3 length equals 15 residues. Written as DNA, the CDR3 is TGCGCCAGCAGCTTGGAAGGGGCCGGGAACACTGAAGCTTTCTTT. Translated, it gives CASSLEGAGNTEAFF.

The chain combines TRBV2 with TRBJ1-1; tentatively, D is TRBD1 (5 bases). The germline V gene encodes CDR1 SNHLY and CDR2 FYNNEI. The V end was cut by 8 bases, the J end by 1 base, with 11 bases between. The CDR3 extends over 13 amino acids. The CDR3 sequence: CASGEGANTEAFF. In nucleotides, the CDR3 is TGTGCCAGCGGGGAAGGGGCGAACACTGAAGCTTTCTTT.

Only one count was recorded for this clone. The chain links TRBV7-2 to TRBJ1-2, with 7 bases identical to TRBD1. Germline CDR1 and CDR2: SGHTA and FQGNSA. Trimming took 2 bases from V and 3 from J; bases not matched to a gene: 9. The CDR3 runs 16 residues. CDR3 coding DNA: TGTGCCAGCAGCTTACTAAAGGGGGCGCAGGACTATGGCTACACCTTC. This sequence encodes CASSLLKGAQDYGYTF.

This sequence joins TRBV28 and TRBJ1-2; 7 nucleotides line up with TRBD1. Germline assignment: CDR1 MDHEN and CDR2 SYDVKM. The CDR3 is 14 amino acids. V lost 4 bases, J lost 8 bases, and 10 bases stayed unmatched. The DNA of the CDR3 is TGTGCCAGCAGTTCGGGACAGCCTAAGGGCGGCTACACCTTC. Translating it yields CASSSGQPKGGYTF.

The chain carries TRBV3-1 (or the pseudogene TRBV3-2) and TRBJ2-5; 8 nucleotides match TRBD2. Germline trimming cut 7 bases from V and 0 bases from J; bases unmatched to any gene: 10. The CDR3 loop spans 16 amino acids. Germline CDR1 is LGHDT and CDR2 is YNNKEL (reference sequence). Here the CDR3 DNA reads TGTGCCAGCACCAACTTAGCGGGGCCCAACCAAGAGACCCAGTACTTC. This codes for CASTNLAGPNQETQYF.

The chain carries TRBV4-2 and TRBJ1-4, with TRBD1 matching 12 bases. CDR3 length: 18 residues. Germline trimming cut 4 bases from V and 2 bases from J; bases unmatched to any gene: 8. Germline lookup yields CDR1 LGHNA and CDR2 YNFKEQ. The CDR3 region has the DNA TGTGCCAGCAGCCCGGGACAGGGGGCCGGATCGACTAATGAAAAACTGTTTTTT. Its protein product is CASSPGQGAGSTNEKLFF.

This clone showed up just a few times. The J gene is TRBJ1-4, the V gene TRBV2; D is possibly TRBD1 (6 bases). CDR1 and CDR2 (germline): SNHLY, FYNNEI. The CDR3 is 15 amino acids. Between the trimmed V and J ends, which lost 9 bases and 7 bases, there was a span of 21 bases. The CDR3: CASKNGAGAREKLFF. The CDR3 DNA follows: TGTGCCAGTAAAAACGGGGCAGGGGCACGTGAAAAACTGTTTTTT.

The rearrangement links TRBV19 to TRBJ1-2; TRBD1 might be the D (5 bases). From germline, CDR1 is LNHDA and CDR2 SQIVND (reference sequence). The CDR3 is 14 residues long. The V end lost 2 bases, the J end lost 6 bases, and 13 bases lay between the germline ends. CDR3 amino acids: CASSIMTEAHGYTF. CDR3 nucleotides: TGTGCCAGTAGTATAATGACAGAAGCCCATGGCTACACCTTC.

The chain joins TRBV5-1 to TRBJ2-7; the D gene is possibly TRBD1 (6 bases). Germline CDR1 is SGHRS and CDR2 is YFSETQ. CDR3 length: 14 residues. Deletions cut 2 bases from V and 4 bases from J, with 13 bases between. DNA for the CDR3: TGCGCCAGCAGCTTCAGGCCAGGGGTGTACGAGCAGTACTTC. Its translation is CASSFRPGVYEQYF.

The chain carries TRBV4-2 and TRBJ2-7; 7 positions match TRBD1. Per the germline V gene, CDR1 is LGHNA and CDR2 is YNFKEQ. The CDR3 consists of 16 residues. V was clipped by 1 base and J by 0 bases; unmatched bases: 6. In DNA form, the CDR3 reads TGTGCCAGCAGCCAAGGACAGGGAACCCTCTCCTACGAGCAGTACTTC. Its protein product is CASSQGQGTLSYEQYF.

This clone was seen just once. The chain is built from TRBV19 and TRBJ1-1; 9 bases agree with TRBD1. Germline V gives CDR1 LNHDA, CDR2 SQIVND (reference sequence). The V gene end was trimmed by 5 bases and the J gene end by 7 bases; junction bases not matched to a gene: 8. This CDR3 has 14 amino acids. CDR3 in amino acids: CASSATGGYGEAFF. Here the CDR3 DNA reads TGTGCCAGTAGTGCCACAGGGGGCTATGGTGAAGCTTTCTTT.